The 28 T cell receptor beta chains below were found in one sample sequenced in a study of shared clonotypes between healthy human individuals. Repertoires were generated with immunoSEQ multiplex PCR, while TCRdb's copy carries only in-frame clones and drops some. The table lists some 2,500,000 clones, approximately 90% of them singletons. The sample taken for sequencing was naive CD4+ T cells from PBMCs. Subset: CD45RA+ positively selected. The source is a man between 18 and 29 years old in good health. Some clones in this sample may be carry-over from other donors' samples.

The chain is built from TRBV7-6 and TRBJ2-5, with 13 bases that match TRBD2. The CDR3 is 15 amino acids. Germline V gene sequence: CDR1 SGHVS, CDR2 FNYEAQ. V was pared by 7 bases and J by 2 bases, with 4 bases of the junction left unmatched. The CDR3 region is CASTEGLAGQETQYF. CDR3 nucleotide sequence: TGTGCCAGCACCGAGGGACTAGCGGGACAAGAGACCCAGTACTTC.

The chain recombines TRBV28 with TRBJ2-5, with D perhaps assigned TRBD1 or TRBD2 (5 bases each). The J call could be wrong; TRBJ2-7 is a better fit for the DNA end. Germline V gives CDR1 MDHEN, CDR2 SYDVKM. CDR3 size: 14 residues. CDR3 region: CASRGTANSYEQYF. CDR3 coding DNA: TGTGCCAGCAGAGGGACGGCCAACTCCTACGAGCAGTACTTC.

The chain employs TRBV9 and TRBJ1-2; weak D call: TRBD1 (5 bases). Trimming cost V 2 bases and J 5 bases, with 19 bases left between them. The germline CDR1 and CDR2 sequences are SGDLS and YYNGEE. The CDR3 extends over 16 amino acids. CDR3 sequence reads: CASSVDSPSGGYGYTF. As DNA, the CDR3 is TGTGCCAGCAGCGTCGACAGCCCCTCGGGGGGGTATGGCTACACCTTC.

The chain employs TRBV4-1 and TRBJ1-1, with no clear D. The CDR3 has 17 amino acids. The ends were cut back, 3 bases at V and 4 bases at J, with 21 bases in the middle. The germline V gene has CDR1 MGHRA and CDR2 YSYEKL. The CDR3 coding sequence is TGCGCCAGCAGCCAGAAGTTCGGAACCGGCAGGAGCACTGAAGCTTTCTTT. This translates into CASSQKFGTGRSTEAFF.

This chain joins TRBV28 and TRBJ2-7; TRBD1 might be the D (5 bases). Per germline, CDR1 MDHEN and CDR2 SYDVKM. This CDR3 is built from 14 residues. Trimming left V 6 bases short and J 1 base short, with 13 bases between. This chain's CDR3 is CASSERTSSYEQYF. CDR3 sequence (DNA): TGTGCCAGCAGCGAGAGGACATCTTCCTACGAGCAGTACTTC.

The V gene is TRBV7-2, the J gene TRBJ1-3; weak D call: TRBD1 (5 bases). The V and J ends lost 5 bases and 2 bases respectively, with 7 bases between them. Germline V gene lookup returns CDR1 SGHTA and CDR2 FQGNSA. The length of the CDR3 is 13 residues. The CDR3 here is CASSPGPGNTIYF. CDR3 nucleotides: TGTGCCAGCAGCCCGGGGCCTGGAAACACCATATATTTT.

The chain has TRBV6-6 and TRBJ2-7; TRBD1 is a possible D gene (6 bases). Germline V gene sequence: CDR1 MNHNY, CDR2 SVGAGI (reference sequence). Trimming removed 5 bases at V and 0 bases at J, with 14 bases between. CDR3 size: 15 residues. In DNA form, the CDR3 reads TGTGCCAGCAGTCAGGGGCCTTTCGACTCCTACGAGCAGTACTTC. This translates into CASSQGPFDSYEQYF.

As regards this clone: This same CDR3 is encoded by further DNA sequences in the sample. The V gene is TRBV5-1, the J gene TRBJ2-5; D ambiguous. Trimming stripped 2 bases from V and 1 base from J, with 6 bases between. The CDR3 loop spans 13 amino acids. The germline V gene encodes CDR1 SGHRS and CDR2 YFSETQ. The CDR3 DNA sequence: TGCGCCAGCAGCTTTGGGGTCCAAGAGACCCAGTACTTC. Its protein product is CASSFGVQETQYF.

The rearrangement joins TRBV6-1 to TRBJ2-5; 9 bases agree with TRBD2. CDR1 is MNHNS, CDR2 SASEGT, per germline. The ends lost 4 bases at V and 5 bases at J; junction bases unmatched: 5. This CDR3 region has 14 residues. The CDR3 region has the DNA TGTGCCAGCAGTGGAGTAGCGGGAGATGAGACCCAGTACTTC. It yields the protein CASSGVAGDETQYF.

A remark on this clone: A junction end diverges from the germline sequence, so it may reflect a read error. This chain uses TRBV29-1 with TRBJ2-7; 13 nucleotides agree with TRBD2. This CDR3 spans 10 amino acids. The V gene's germline CDR1 is SQVTM and CDR2 ANQGSEA. In nucleotides, the CDR3 is TGCAGCGTAGGAGGGACTAGCGGGACATTC. This codes for CSVGGTSGTF.

The chain employs TRBV6-5 and TRBJ2-5; TRBD2 matches at 10 bases. This CDR3 contains 15 residues. The J segment lost 2 bases and the V segment lost 6 bases, leaving 6 bases of the junction unmatched. CDR1 and CDR2 from the germline V gene are MNHEY and SVGAGI. The CDR3 loop is CASRDPGLAQETQYF. In nucleotides, the CDR3 is TGTGCCAGCAGAGATCCGGGACTAGCGCAAGAGACCCAGTACTTC.

As to this clone: This same CDR3 is encoded by further DNA sequences in the sample. V usage is TRBV4-1 and J usage is TRBJ2-3, with 7 bases lining up with TRBD2. This CDR3 comprises 15 residues. Per the germline V gene, CDR1 is MGHRA and CDR2 is YSYEKL. V shed 0 bases and J 4 bases; nucleotides not matched to a gene: 4. CDR3 residues: CASSQEGGSADTQYF. DNA of the CDR3: TGCGCCAGCAGCCAAGAAGGCGGGAGTGCAGATACGCAGTATTTT.

About this clone itself: This sample includes further DNA sequences coding for the same CDR3. The chain joins TRBV7-3 to TRBJ2-4; tentative D call: TRBD2 (6 bases). The CDR3 has 15 residues. Trimming stripped 2 bases from V and 1 base from J, with 9 bases between. The germline gives CDR1 SGHTA, CDR2 FQGTGA. The CDR3 protein is CASSLGGAAKNIQYF. The DNA of the CDR3 is TGTGCCAGCAGCTTAGGAGGGGCGGCCAAAAACATTCAGTACTTC.

The chain recombines TRBV9 with TRBJ2-5; D gene uncertain. Trimming took 4 bases from V and 5 from J, leaving 18 bases between them. Germline CDR1 SGDLS, CDR2 YYNGEE. The CDR3 loop spans 15 amino acids. The CDR3 sequence is CASSRSRKPPETQYF. In DNA form, the CDR3 reads TGTGCCAGCAGCCGTTCTCGGAAGCCGCCGGAGACCCAGTACTTC.

As regards this clone: The sample contains more than one DNA sequence encoding this CDR3. The gene calls are TRBV5-1 and TRBJ2-7; a possible D gene is TRBD2 (5 bases). Germline assignment: CDR1 SGHRS and CDR2 YFSETQ. The CDR3 covers 13 residues. V was pared by 0 bases and J by 4 bases, with 8 bases between. This chain's CDR3 is CASSLGSGYEQYF. The CDR3 DNA follows: TGCGCCAGCAGCTTGGGAAGCGGTTACGAGCAGTACTTC.

This clone came up once. The sample has other DNA sequences that encode this CDR3 too. The chain is built from TRBV5-1 and TRBJ1-1, with 8 bases fitting TRBD1. The CDR3 is made up of 14 amino acids. V was clipped by 4 bases and J by 1 base; unmatched bases: 3. Germline assignment: CDR1 SGHRS and CDR2 YFSETQ. The CDR3 DNA sequence: TGCGCCAGCAGCACCGGACAGGGGAACACTGAAGCTTTCTTT. Amino acid sequence: CASSTGQGNTEAFF.

The chain links TRBV30 to TRBJ1-2; 9 nucleotides agree with TRBD1. With 4 bases clipped from V and 3 bases from J, the junction kept 3 bases outside the gene matches. CDR3 length equals 13 residues. Germline lookup yields CDR1 GTSNPN and CDR2 SVGIG (reference sequence). DNA of the CDR3: TGTGCCTGGAACCGGGACAGGGACTATGGCTACACCTTC. Its protein is CAWNRDRDYGYTF. The variable domain in full, completed from reference TRBV30 and TRBJ1-2, reads SQTIHQWPATLVQPVGSPLSLECTVEGTSNPNLYWYRQAAGRGLQLLFYSVGIGQISSEVPQNLSASRPQDRQFILSSKKLLLSDSGFYLCAWNRDRDYGYTFGSGTRLTVV.

V and J are TRBV2 and TRBJ1-1, with D unclear. The CDR3 extends over 14 amino acids. Looked up from germline, CDR1 is SNHLY and CDR2 is FYNNEI. Trimming cost V 7 bases and J 1 base, with 13 bases left between them. In DNA, the CDR3 is TGTGCCAGCAACGAAGGGATACGGAACACTGAAGCTTTCTTT. This gives the protein CASNEGIRNTEAFF.

This chain links TRBV27 with TRBJ2-7; 10 nucleotides agree with TRBD2. V was clipped by 2 bases and J by 6 bases; unmatched bases: 4. This CDR3 comprises 14 residues. CDR1 and CDR2 (germline): MNHEY, SMNVEV (reference sequence). The CDR3 protein is CASSLLAGAAEQYF. Here the CDR3 DNA reads TGTGCCAGCAGTTTACTAGCGGGAGCAGCCGAGCAGTACTTC.

The J gene is TRBJ2-3, the V gene TRBV10-3, with 16 nucleotides matching TRBD2. V lost 8 bases to trimming and J lost 4 bases; unmatched junction nucleotides: 6. In germline, CDR1 is ENHRY, CDR2 SYGVKD. The CDR3 is 16 amino acids. The CDR3 spells CAIRLGTSGRADTQYF. CDR3 DNA sequence: TGTGCCATCCGGCTCGGGACTAGCGGGAGGGCAGATACGCAGTATTTT.

J is TRBJ1-1 and V is TRBV11-2; D is uncertain. Germline V CDR1 and CDR2: SGHAT, FQNNGV. The CDR3 is 15 amino acids. V shed 7 bases and J shed 1 base, with 16 bases lying between them. This chain's CDR3 is CASNTYPNRNTEAFF. CDR3 bases: TGTGCCAGCAACACTTATCCAAACAGGAACACTGAAGCTTTCTTT.

This chain joins TRBV4-1 and TRBJ2-7; the D is unclear. The CDR3 totals 15 residues. V lost 4 bases, J lost 0 bases, and 13 bases lay in between. The V gene's germline CDR1 is MGHRA and CDR2 YSYEKL. CDR3: CASSPQRSHSYEQYF. CDR3 bases: TGCGCCAGCAGCCCGCAGCGAAGCCACTCCTACGAGCAGTACTTC.

The chain is built from TRBV9 and TRBJ2-5; D possibly uses TRBD1 or TRBD2 (5 bases each). Germline V gene sequence: CDR1 SGDLS, CDR2 YYNGEE. The CDR3 length is 16 residues. Deletions cut 3 bases from V and 3 bases from J, with 18 bases between. In DNA form, the CDR3 reads TGTGCCAGCAGCGCCGGGGTGGGGCGGAGTAAAGAGACCCAGTACTTC. It codes for CASSAGVGRSKETQYF.

V and J are TRBV16 and TRBJ2-5; possibly TRBD1 for D (7 bases). From germline, CDR1 is KGHSY and CDR2 FQNENV. Trimming cost V 0 bases and J 5 bases, with 13 bases left between them. There are 15 residues in the CDR3. CDR3 region: CASSQSYRGGETQYF. The CDR3 coding sequence is TGTGCCAGCAGCCAATCTTACAGGGGAGGTGAGACCCAGTACTTC.

The chain has TRBV10-3 and TRBJ1-3; 9 bases fit TRBD1. Trimming removed 5 bases from V and 2 bases from J; junction bases left unmatched: 13. This CDR3 has 18 amino acids. The V gene's germline CDR1 is ENHRY and CDR2 SYGVKD. CDR3 coding DNA: TGTGCCATCAGTATGACAGGGGGAATTCCTATCGCTGGAAACACCATATATTTT. Translation: CAISMTGGIPIAGNTIYF.

The chain links TRBV30 to TRBJ2-7, with D perhaps TRBD1 (6 bases). There are 13 residues in the CDR3. Per the germline V gene, CDR1 is GTSNPN and CDR2 is SVGIG (reference sequence). The V end lost 5 bases, the J end lost 4 bases, and 15 bases lay between the germline ends. In nucleotides, the CDR3 is TGTGCCTGGGAATTATCAGGGGTTTACGAGCAGTACTTC. Translation gives CAWELSGVYEQYF.

The chain has TRBV15 and TRBJ2-6, with D possibly called TRBD1 or TRBD2 (7 bases each). V lost 1 base and J lost 0, with 16 bases in between. Germline CDR1 LNHNV, CDR2 YYDKDF (reference sequence). This CDR3 comprises 19 residues. The CDR3 protein is CATSRGGGQHLSGANVLTF. The CDR3 DNA sequence: TGTGCCACCAGCAGAGGGGGGGGACAGCACCTCTCTGGGGCCAACGTCCTGACTTTC.

The genes are TRBV5-1 and TRBJ2-1, with D possibly matching TRBD2 (5 bases). The CDR3 contains 15 residues. Germline CDR1 SGHRS, CDR2 YFSETQ. V shed 2 bases and J shed 8 bases, with 17 bases lying between them. This CDR3 is CASSFPTGMGDEQFF. In nucleotides, the CDR3 is TGCGCCAGCAGCTTCCCGACGGGAATGGGCGATGAGCAGTTCTTC. Supplemented by reference TRBV5-1 and TRBJ2-1, the full variable domain reads KAGVTQTPRYLIKTRGQQVTLSCSPISGHRSVSWYQQTPGQGLQFLFEYFSETQRNKGNFPGRFSGRQFSNSRSEMNVSTLELGDSALYLCASSFPTGMGDEQFFGPGTRLTVL.